Listed here are 5 T cell receptor beta chains from one sample, sequenced in a study of blood T cell repertoires in COVID-19. Repertoires were generated with immunoSEQ multiplex PCR, while TCRdb's copy carries only in-frame clones and drops some. Of 100,000 to 150,000 clones listed, roughly 84% are singletons. The sample was peripheral blood. All receptors come from a man aged 55 to 69 with acute or convalescent COVID-19.

This clone has more than one count but fewer than ten. The chain carries TRBV19 and TRBJ2-7; 7 bases are a match to TRBD1. The CDR3 extends over 12 amino acids. V gave up 5 bases and J gave up 6 bases; unmatched junction bases: 4. Germline V gene lookup returns CDR1 LNHDA and CDR2 SQIVND (reference sequence). For the CDR3, the DNA is TGTGCCAGTAGTCTACGACAGGGCGAGCAGTACTTC. It is translated as CASSLRQGEQYF.

This clone was counted once. The chain joins TRBV6-4 to TRBJ1-2; weak D call: TRBD1 (6 bases). Germline loops: CDR1 MRHNA, CDR2 SNTAGT. Deletions cut 6 bases from V and 7 bases from J, with 18 bases between. The CDR3 runs 14 residues. CDR3 region: CASSSEMGAVGYTF. CDR3 sequence (DNA): TGTGCCAGCAGCAGTGAGATGGGGGCGGTTGGCTACACCTTC.

For the CDR3, the DNA is TGCGCCAGCAGCTTGGCCAAAACTAATGAAAAACTGTTTTTT. Translated: CASSLAKTNEKLFF. The chain uses TRBV5-1 and TRBJ1-4, with unresolved D. Germline loops: CDR1 SGHRS, CDR2 YFSETQ. V was pared by 0 bases and J by 1 base, with 4 bases between. This CDR3 comprises 14 residues.

The chain combines TRBV9 with TRBJ1-2; D remains unclear. This CDR3 contains 15 residues. Germline V lookup: CDR1 SGDLS, CDR2 YYNGEE. V was shortened by 1 base and J by 4 bases, with 14 bases between the two germline ends. This CDR3 is CASSVSMSGVYGYTF. CDR3 bases: TGTGCCAGCAGCGTATCAATGTCAGGTGTCTATGGCTACACCTTC.

The chain uses TRBV24-1 and TRBJ1-5; unclear D gene. This CDR3 has 14 amino acids. Germline CDR1 KGHDR, CDR2 SFDVKD. The V end was cut by 7 bases, the J end by 5 bases, with 14 bases between. The CDR3 sequence is CATSLREDDQPQHF. In nucleotides, the CDR3 is TGTGCCACCAGCCTTCGGGAGGACGATCAGCCCCAGCATTTT.